This entry concerns a single T cell receptor beta chain. The germline V gene has CDR1 SGHNT and CDR2 YYREEE (reference sequence). Trimming pared 1 base from V and 0 bases from J, leaving 11 bases between. The length of the CDR3 is 15 residues. The sample originates from a study of OX40 agonist ivuxolimab in advanced cancers. Clones were read by immunoSEQ multiplex PCR, and TCRdb kept only the in-frame ones, dropping some. This table has tens of thousands of clones, 80% to 85% appearing once. This clonotype was obtained from an adult with an advanced solid tumor such as melanoma, head and neck, liver or kidney cancer. The chain carries TRBV5-4 and TRBJ2-7, with a weak D call TRBD1 (6 bases). Source: CD4+ or CD8+ T cells sorted from blood, taken in a trial of the OX40 agonist ivuxolimab. The CDR3 region is CASSLPGQLSYEQYF. CDR3 bases: TGTGCCAGCAGCTTGCCAGGACAGCTCTCCTACGAGCAGTACTTC. The full variable domain, completed using reference TRBV5-4 and TRBJ2-7, is ETGVTQSPTHLIKTRGQQVTLRCSSQSGHNTVSWYQQALGQGPQFIFQYYREEENGRGNFPPRFSGLQFPNYSSELNVNALELDDSALYLCASSLPGQLSYEQYFGPGTRLTVT.